This passage covers 26 T cell receptor beta chains from one sample sequenced in a study of graft-versus-host responses after intestinal transplantation. No antigen has been identified for these receptors. Assay used: immunoSEQ multiplex PCR; TCRdb lists only in-frame clones, some missing. The repertoire has some 130,000 clones, approximately 92% of them found once; the top ten carry roughly 0.12%. The sample here was unstimulated CD4+ T cells sorted from spleen or lymph node cells, taken before intestinal transplant. The source of these receptors is a human donor who received an intestinal transplant.

The chain is built from TRBV2 and TRBJ2-1; possibly TRBD1 for D (5 bases). The germline CDR1 and CDR2 sequences are SNHLY and FYNNEI. The CDR3 runs 11 residues. V shed 10 bases and J shed 6 bases, with 10 bases lying between them. The CDR3 sequence: CATRGGNEQFF. The CDR3 DNA reads as TGTGCCACAAGGGGTGGCAATGAGCAGTTCTTC.

This chain joins TRBV29-1 and TRBJ1-2, with a tentative D call TRBD1 (6 bases). The ends were cut back, 3 bases at V and 4 bases at J, with 18 bases in the middle. This CDR3 has 15 residues. Germline assignment: CDR1 SQVTM and CDR2 ANQGSEA. The CDR3 DNA follows: TGCAGCGTTGAGGGGGGGACACTTGGGGGCTATGGCTACACCTTC. Translating gives CSVEGGTLGGYGYTF.

A single count supports this clone. J is TRBJ2-5 and V is TRBV9, with 10 bases matching TRBD2. Germline lookup yields CDR1 SGDLS and CDR2 YYNGEE. After removal of 4 bases from V and 1 base from J, the junction contained 4 bases not matched to a gene. The CDR3 has 15 residues. The CDR3 is CASSLAGGLQETQYF. The CDR3 DNA reads as TGTGCCAGCAGCTTAGCGGGAGGCCTCCAAGAGACCCAGTACTTC.

V is TRBV6-6 and J is TRBJ2-7, with 7 bases fitting TRBD2. Per the germline V gene, CDR1 is MNHNY and CDR2 is SVGAGI (reference sequence). V lost 2 bases to trimming and J lost 4 bases; unmatched junction nucleotides: 8. This CDR3 contains 15 residues. CDR3 DNA sequence: TGTGCCAGCAGTTACGGCTACGGGAGGCGTTACGAGCAGTACTTC. Encoded protein: CASSYGYGRRYEQYF.

This clone was observed a handful of times. The chain carries TRBV7-9 and TRBJ2-4; D call uncertain. The CDR3 covers 16 residues. Trimming stripped 1 base from V and 0 bases from J, with 10 bases between. In germline, CDR1 is SEHNR, CDR2 FQNEAQ (reference sequence). The CDR3 DNA sequence: TGTGCCAGCAGCTTAGGCAGACCCCTAGCCAAAAACATTCAGTACTTC. Residues: CASSLGRPLAKNIQYF.

The sample holds one count of this clone. V gene TRBV9 combines with J gene TRBJ2-1, with 11 bases identical to TRBD2. Germline CDR1 and CDR2: SGDLS and YYNGEE. The ends lost 4 bases at V and 2 bases at J; junction bases unmatched: 2. The CDR3 length is 15 residues. In DNA, the CDR3 is TGTGCCAGCAGCCTGGGACTAGCGGCCTACAATGAGCAGTTCTTC. Residues: CASSLGLAAYNEQFF.

The chain joins TRBV28 to TRBJ2-3; D is ambiguous. V shed 3 bases and J shed 2 bases, with 9 bases lying between them. CDR1 and CDR2 from the germline V gene are MDHEN and SYDVKM. The CDR3 is 14 amino acids. CDR3 DNA sequence: TGTGCCAGCAGTTTGACACGCCACACAGATACGCAGTATTTT. Protein product: CASSLTRHTDTQYF.

The V call is TRBV4-1, the J call TRBJ1-4; D is perhaps TRBD1 (5 bases). The CDR3 sequence is 15 residues long. Germline loops: CDR1 MGHRA, CDR2 YSYEKL. Trimming removed 1 base at V and 8 bases at J, with 14 bases between. CDR3 nucleotides: TGCGCCAGCAGCCAAGGGACACTACTGGAGGAAAAACTGTTTTTT. Encoded protein: CASSQGTLLEEKLFF.

The J gene is TRBJ2-3, the V gene TRBV15; no clear D gene. Germline assignment: CDR1 LNHNV and CDR2 YYDKDF (reference sequence). The CDR3 is made up of 13 amino acids. Deletions cut 2 bases from V and 7 bases from J, with 10 bases between. The CDR3 DNA reads as TGTGCCACCAGCAGATCACGACGTCATACGCAGTATTTT. Encoded protein: CATSRSRRHTQYF.

This clone was found once. This CDR3 is CASSTAYEQYF. Here the CDR3 DNA reads TGCGCCAGCAGCACGGCATACGAGCAGTACTTC. The chain combines TRBV5-1 with TRBJ2-7; unclear D gene. This CDR3 has 11 residues. V dropped 4 bases and J dropped 4 bases, with 6 bases sitting between them. Germline-derived CDR1 and CDR2 are SGHRS and YFSETQ.

The chain carries TRBV6-1 and TRBJ2-7; no reliable D call. The germline V gene has CDR1 MNHNS and CDR2 SASEGT. The V gene lost 5 bases and the J gene lost 5 bases, with 19 bases spanning the gap. This CDR3 is 15 amino acids long. The CDR3 coding sequence is TGTGCCAGCAGTTCCGACTCCAAGGGTTCCCACGAGCAGTACTTC. Protein product: CASSSDSKGSHEQYF.

The CDR3 loop is CASSLTLGATGAFF. The CDR3 nucleotides read TGTGCCAGCAGTTTAACACTTGGGGCGACGGGAGCTTTCTTT. This rearrangement joins TRBV27 to TRBJ1-1; possible D gene TRBD1, 5 bases. V gave up 2 bases and J gave up 10 bases, with 17 bases separating them. CDR3 length: 14 residues. In germline, CDR1 is MNHEY, CDR2 SMNVEV (reference sequence).

The chain employs TRBV15 and TRBJ2-3; 10 nucleotides align to TRBD2. V gave up 0 bases and J gave up 4 bases; unmatched junction bases: 7. This CDR3 has 17 amino acids. The V gene's germline CDR1 is LNHNV and CDR2 YYDKDF (reference sequence). The CDR3 DNA reads TGTGCCACCAGCAGAGAAGGAAGAGCGGGAGGGGCAGATACGCAGTATTTT. It is translated as CATSREGRAGGADTQYF. Full variable domain (missing parts from reference TRBV15 and TRBJ2-3): DAMVIQNPRYQVTQFGKPVTLSCSQTLNHNVMYWYQQKSSQAPKLLFHYYDKDFNNEADTPDNFQSRRPNTSFCFLDIRSPGLGDTAMYLCATSREGRAGGADTQYFGPGTRLTVL.

The chain carries TRBV5-1 and TRBJ1-1; possibly TRBD1 for D (5 bases). The germline CDR1 and CDR2 sequences are SGHRS and YFSETQ. Trimming removed 4 bases from V and 2 bases from J, with 12 bases in between. CDR3 size: 14 residues. CDR3 amino acids: CASSVTGANTEAFF. The CDR3 DNA is TGCGCCAGCAGCGTTACCGGGGCCAACACTGAAGCTTTCTTT. Full variable domain (rest looked up from reference TRBV5-1 and TRBJ1-1): KAGVTQTPRYLIKTRGQQVTLSCSPISGHRSVSWYQQTPGQGLQFLFEYFSETQRNKGNFPGRFSGRQFSNSRSEMNVSTLELGDSALYLCASSVTGANTEAFFGQGTRLTVV.

The V gene is TRBV2, the J gene TRBJ1-1; D is unresolved. The CDR3 spans 14 residues. Germline CDR1 is SNHLY and CDR2 is FYNNEI. Trimming removed 4 bases at V and 1 base at J, with 10 bases between. The CDR3 loop reads CASSVTVANTEAFF. The CDR3, as DNA: TGTGCCAGCAGTGTAACAGTGGCGAACACTGAAGCTTTCTTT.

The chain carries TRBV18 and TRBJ2-7, with a possible D match to TRBD1 (6 bases). CDR3 length equals 16 residues. Germline V gene data show CDR1 as KGHSH and CDR2 as LQKENI. The germline V and J ends were trimmed by 3 bases and 2 bases, with 17 bases remaining between them. CDR3 in DNA: TGTGCCAGCTCACCTCGACAGGCCGGCAGCGCCTACGAGCAGTACTTC. It codes for CASSPRQAGSAYEQYF.

The chain couples TRBV7-9 to TRBJ1-3; D is uncertain. Trimming left V 3 bases short and J 3 bases short, with 6 bases between. The CDR3 has 13 amino acids. Germline CDR1 SEHNR, CDR2 FQNEAQ (reference sequence). The CDR3 loop is CASSLGIGNTIYF. The CDR3 coding sequence is TGTGCCAGCAGCTTGGGGATTGGAAACACCATATATTTT.

In DNA, the CDR3 is TGTGCCAGCACCGGGGGGGGCAGGGGACTAGCGGGAGGTGATACGCAGTATTTT. Translating gives CASTGGGRGLAGGDTQYF. The chain couples TRBV27 to TRBJ2-3, with 15 bases lining up with TRBD2. The CDR3 is 18 amino acids. J lost 6 bases, V lost 7 bases, and 14 bases had no gene match. The germline gives CDR1 MNHEY, CDR2 SMNVEV (reference sequence).

This clone occurred once. The chain links TRBV15 to TRBJ2-5; D gene unclear. The germline V gene has CDR1 LNHNV and CDR2 YYDKDF (reference sequence). The length of the CDR3 is 15 residues. Trimming left V 1 base short and J 4 bases short, with 13 bases between. The CDR3 protein is CATSRVIGVGETQYF. Written as DNA, the CDR3 is TGTGCCACCAGCAGAGTAATTGGGGTGGGAGAGACCCAGTACTTC.

The chain links TRBV28 to TRBJ1-1, with 7 bases matching TRBD1. With V trimmed by 5 bases and J by 4 bases, 10 bases remained unmatched. CDR3 size: 15 residues. Germline V lookup: CDR1 MDHEN, CDR2 SYDVKM. CDR3 in DNA: TGTGCCAGCAGTGGCCGCTCTAAGGGGGCCACTGAAGCTTTCTTT. Translated, it gives CASSGRSKGATEAFF.

V is TRBV5-1 and J is TRBJ2-3, with 7 bases aligning to TRBD2. The CDR3 is made up of 16 amino acids. The V segment lost 4 bases and the J segment 0 bases; nucleotides outside the gene matches: 8. The germline CDR1 and CDR2 sequences are SGHRS and YFSETQ. CDR3 residues: CASSPASGMSTDTQYF. The CDR3 bases are TGCGCCAGCAGCCCAGCTAGCGGTATGAGCACAGATACGCAGTATTTT.

The gene calls are TRBV21-1 and TRBJ1-5. TRBV21-1 is marked as a pseudogene. The CDR3 sequence is 19 residues long. CDR3 DNA: TGTGCCAGCAGCAAAGAACGTCGAGGGGACCGAAGTAGCAATCAGCCCCAGCATTTT. It codes for CASSKERRGDRSSNQPQHF.

This chain uses TRBV30 with TRBJ2-5; TRBD1 matches 9 bases. This CDR3 has 14 amino acids. V trimming: 0 bases; J trimming: 6 bases; junction bases outside the gene matches: 5. The germline V gene encodes CDR1 GTSNPN and CDR2 SVGIG (reference sequence). CDR3 nucleotides: TGTGCCTGGAGTGTCTGGACAGGGGAGAAGACCCAGTACTTC. Translation: CAWSVWTGEKTQYF. Together with reference TRBV30 and TRBJ2-5, the CDR3 gives the full variable domain: SQTIHQWPATLVQPVGSPLSLECTVEGTSNPNLYWYRQAAGRGLQLLFYSVGIGQISSEVPQNLSASRPQDRQFILSSKKLLLSDSGFYLCAWSVWTGEKTQYFGPGTRLLVL.

This chain uses TRBV30 with TRBJ1-2; no reliable D call. The CDR3 spans 12 residues. The V gene's germline CDR1 is GTSNPN and CDR2 SVGIG (reference sequence). V was trimmed by 2 bases and J by 2 bases, leaving 6 bases between them. CDR3 region: CAWSRQNYGYTF. CDR3 DNA sequence: TGTGCCTGGAGTCGTCAAAACTATGGCTACACCTTC.

This clone was seen only once. The rearrangement links TRBV19 to TRBJ1-1; TRBD1 might be the D (6 bases). Germline V gives CDR1 LNHDA, CDR2 SQIVND (reference sequence). The CDR3 extends over 13 amino acids. V lost 6 bases, J lost 4 bases, and 12 bases lay in between. The CDR3 spells CASRDSRGTEAFF. In DNA, the CDR3 is TGTGCCAGTAGGGACAGCAGGGGCACTGAAGCTTTCTTT.

The V and J genes are TRBV30 and TRBJ1-1; possible D gene TRBD1, 5 bases. V lost 2 bases, J lost 5 bases, and 15 bases lay in between. The CDR3 sequence is 14 residues long. Germline lookup yields CDR1 GTSNPN and CDR2 SVGIG (reference sequence). CDR3 in DNA: TGTGCCTGGAGTTACGGGACGGTTCCGACTGAAGCTTTCTTT. Translated, it gives CAWSYGTVPTEAFF.